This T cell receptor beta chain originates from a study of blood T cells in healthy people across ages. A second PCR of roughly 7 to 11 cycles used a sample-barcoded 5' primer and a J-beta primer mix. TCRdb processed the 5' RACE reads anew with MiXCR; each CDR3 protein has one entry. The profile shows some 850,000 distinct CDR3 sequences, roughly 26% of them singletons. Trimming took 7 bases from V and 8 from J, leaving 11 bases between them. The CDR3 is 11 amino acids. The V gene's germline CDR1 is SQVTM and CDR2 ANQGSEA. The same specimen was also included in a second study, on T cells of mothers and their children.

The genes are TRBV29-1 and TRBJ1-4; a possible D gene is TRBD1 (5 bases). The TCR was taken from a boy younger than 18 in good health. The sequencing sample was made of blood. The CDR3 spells CSGGRDEKLFF. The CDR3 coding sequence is TGCAGCGGAGGCAGGGACGAAAAACTGTTTTTT.